A single sample is the source of the 24 T cell receptor beta chains below, sequenced in a study of blood T cell repertoires in COVID-19. Measured with immunoSEQ multiplex PCR; TCRdb has only the in-frame clones, and not every one. This table has approximately 210,000 clones, 86% appearing once. Sequencing input: peripheral blood. These receptors all come from a man aged 25 to 40 who had recovered from COVID-19.

The CDR3 DNA is TGTGCCAGTAGTATAGACGGGGGGTCCAGCTCCTACAATGAGCAGTTCTTC. Translation: CASSIDGGSSSYNEQFF. The chain couples TRBV19 to TRBJ2-1, with 7 bases lining up with TRBD2. Germline CDR1 and CDR2: LNHDA and SQIVND (reference sequence). CDR3 length: 17 amino acids. With V trimmed by 0 bases and J by 0 bases, 5 bases remained unmatched.

The rearrangement joins TRBV4-3 to TRBJ1-2, with a possible D match to TRBD1 (5 bases). This CDR3 has 15 amino acids. The V and J ends lost 0 bases and 7 bases respectively, with 15 bases between them. Per the germline V gene, CDR1 is LGHNA and CDR2 is YSLEER. For the CDR3, the DNA is TGCGCCAGCAGCCAAGATCAGGTGGGGCTTGTTGGCTACACCTTC. Protein sequence: CASSQDQVGLVGYTF.

The CDR3 protein is CASSLRGEAVNTEAFF. The CDR3 coding sequence is TGCGCCAGCAGCCTCAGGGGGGAGGCGGTGAACACTGAAGCTTTCTTT. This chain links TRBV4-1 with TRBJ1-1; 7 bases map to TRBD1. From germline, CDR1 is MGHRA and CDR2 YSYEKL. This CDR3 region has 16 residues. V lost 4 bases and J lost 0; bases outside the gene matches: 8.

J is TRBJ2-7 and V is TRBV7-2; possibly TRBD2 for D (6 bases). The CDR3 consists of 14 residues. CDR1 and CDR2 (germline): SGHTA, FQGNSA. V was shortened by 5 bases and J by 4 bases, with 15 bases between the two germline ends. The CDR3 loop reads CASSDPGTYYEQYF. In DNA form, the CDR3 reads TGTGCCAGCAGCGACCCCGGGACTTATTACGAGCAGTACTTC.

This clone was detected a few times. The chain links TRBV6-2 or TRBV6-3 to TRBJ1-5; 8 positions agree with TRBD1. From germline, CDR1 is MNHEY and CDR2 SVGEGT. This CDR3 is built from 14 residues. Trimming removed 5 bases from V and 6 bases from J; junction bases left unmatched: 6. The CDR3 loop is CASSPPGGFQPQHF. DNA of the CDR3: TGTGCCAGCAGTCCGCCAGGGGGCTTTCAGCCCCAGCATTTT.

This chain connects TRBV5-1 to TRBJ2-3; D possibly corresponds to TRBD2 (7 bases). The CDR3 loop spans 17 amino acids. Per germline, CDR1 SGHRS and CDR2 YFSETQ. V lost 0 bases to trimming and J lost 1 base, with 15 bases between them. The CDR3 DNA reads TGCGCCAGCAGCTTGGAATCCGGGGGGCCTGGCACAGATACGCAGTATTTT. This codes for CASSLESGGPGTDTQYF.

The J gene is TRBJ2-7, the V gene TRBV23-1; tentative D call: TRBD2 (6 bases). TRBV23-1 is an ORF, with its function uncertain. Trimming left V 2 bases short and J 2 bases short, with 28 bases between. The CDR3 has 20 amino acids. This CDR3 is CASSQPSGTLGTGTTYEQYF. CDR3 nucleotides: TGCGCCAGCAGTCAACCCTCCGGGACTCTGGGGACGGGAACGACCTACGAGCAGTACTTC.

Details on this clone: The junction departs from germline at one end; a sequencing error may be responsible. The chain couples TRBV7-2 to TRBJ1-1; a weak D match, TRBD1 (6 bases). Germline CDR1 reads SGHTA; CDR2 reads FQGNSA. The CDR3 runs to 13 residues. The CDR3 coding sequence is TGTGCCAGCATCCTAAGGGGGAACAGTGAAGCTTTCTTT. Residues: CASILRGNSEAFF.

This chain uses TRBV5-1 with TRBJ2-7; 8 nucleotides align to TRBD1. Germline CDR1 reads SGHRS; CDR2 reads YFSETQ. The junction had 5 bases not matched to a gene; V was cut back by 4 bases and J by 5 bases. The CDR3 runs to 13 residues. CDR3 residues: CASSRTGRHEQYF. The CDR3 DNA reads TGCGCCAGCAGCCGGACAGGGCGACACGAGCAGTACTTC.

This chain links TRBV5-1 with TRBJ2-3; 7 bases map to TRBD2. J was trimmed by 7 bases and V by 5 bases; bases with no gene match: 13. This CDR3 region has 15 residues. CDR1 and CDR2 (germline): SGHRS, YFSETQ. This chain's CDR3 is CASRFDPTSAYTQYF. The CDR3 DNA follows: TGCGCCAGCAGGTTCGACCCAACTAGCGCTTATACGCAGTATTTT.

The chain joins TRBV6-5 to TRBJ2-7; possibly TRBD1 for D (6 bases). CDR3 length: 12 amino acids. Germline assignment: CDR1 MNHEY and CDR2 SVGAGI. Trimming cost V 8 bases and J 4 bases, with 12 bases left between them. CDR3 sequence (DNA): TGTGCCAGCTCCAGGGGTGCGTACGAGCAGTACTTC. This translates into CASSRGAYEQYF.

The genes are TRBV3-1 (or the pseudogene TRBV3-2) and TRBJ1-2; unclear D gene. Looked up from germline, CDR1 is LGHDT and CDR2 is YNNKEL (reference sequence). This CDR3 spans 16 amino acids. Trimming took off 1 base at V and 1 base at J, with 13 bases between the two ends. This CDR3 reads CASSQVLRPDNYGYTF. CDR3 nucleotide sequence: TGTGCCAGCAGCCAAGTACTCCGCCCCGATAACTATGGCTACACCTTC.

The chain links TRBV12-3 or TRBV12-4 to TRBJ2-1; D perhaps matches TRBD2 (5 bases). The CDR3 extends over 10 amino acids. Between the trimmed V and J ends, which lost 10 bases and 7 bases, there was a span of 8 bases. As DNA, the CDR3 is TGTGCCACCGGGGTAAATGAGCAGTTCTTC. Protein sequence: CATGVNEQFF.

This sequence joins TRBV6-5 and TRBJ2-2, with D unclear. CDR3 length equals 14 residues. The V end was cut by 4 bases, the J end by 6 bases, with 12 bases between. From germline, CDR1 is MNHEY and CDR2 SVGAGI. CDR3 residues: CASSSPLRPGELFF. Here the CDR3 DNA reads TGTGCCAGCAGTTCTCCACTCAGGCCCGGGGAGCTGTTTTTT.

The chain employs TRBV12-3 or TRBV12-4 and TRBJ2-2, with D uncertain. The CDR3 runs 13 residues. V dropped 5 bases and J dropped 4 bases, with 8 bases sitting between them. The CDR3: CASSRGATGELFF. The CDR3 DNA follows: TGTGCCAGCAGTAGAGGAGCCACCGGGGAGCTGTTTTTT.

The chain combines TRBV6-5 with TRBJ2-2, with TRBD1 identical over 8 bases. CDR1 is MNHEY, CDR2 SVGAGI, per germline. The junction had 8 bases not matched to a gene; V was cut back by 5 bases and J by 6 bases. This CDR3 has 15 amino acids. The CDR3 DNA is TGTGCCAGCAGTCCCCGGACAGGGTTGGCCGGGGAGCTGTTTTTT. Protein: CASSPRTGLAGELFF.

This chain connects TRBV28 to TRBJ2-7; D call uncertain. This CDR3 contains 17 residues. From germline, CDR1 is MDHEN and CDR2 SYDVKM. V dropped 2 bases and J dropped 3 bases, with 20 bases sitting between them. This CDR3 is CASSLNPLPVELYEQYF. Written as DNA, the CDR3 is TGTGCCAGCAGTTTAAACCCCCTCCCCGTTGAGCTCTACGAGCAGTACTTC. The full variable domain, in which reference TRBV28 and TRBJ2-7 provide the parts outside the CDR3, is DVKVTQSSRYLVKRTGEKVFLECVQDMDHENMFWYRQDPGLGLRLIYFSYDVKMKEKGDIPEGYSVSREKKERFSLILESASTNQTSMYLCASSLNPLPVELYEQYFGPGTRLTVT.

V gene TRBV27 combines with J gene TRBJ2-7; unclear D gene. The CDR3 consists of 14 residues. V was trimmed by 0 bases and J by 5 bases, leaving 11 bases between them. The germline gives CDR1 MNHEY, CDR2 SMNVEV (reference sequence). CDR3 amino acids: CASSLSRNRHEQYF. DNA of the CDR3: TGTGCCAGCAGTTTATCCAGAAATCGCCACGAGCAGTACTTC.

The CDR3 is CAGSRASRADTEAFF. CDR3 nucleotides: TGTGCTGGTAGCCGGGCATCCCGAGCGGACACTGAAGCTTTCTTT. V gene TRBV6-5 combines with J gene TRBJ1-1; D gene ambiguous. In germline, CDR1 is MNHEY, CDR2 SVGAGI. The CDR3 contains 15 residues.

This clone has just one count. This chain joins TRBV27 and TRBJ2-2, with 12 positions matching TRBD2. The CDR3 runs to 16 residues. Germline V gene sequence: CDR1 MNHEY, CDR2 SMNVEV (reference sequence). The junction had 3 bases not matched to a gene; V was cut back by 6 bases and J by 1 base. The CDR3 region is CASRLAGGQNTGELFF. CDR3 nucleotides: TGTGCCAGCAGACTAGCGGGGGGCCAGAACACCGGGGAGCTGTTTTTT.

This chain connects TRBV5-4 to TRBJ2-7; 12 bases align to TRBD2. Germline V CDR1 and CDR2: SGHNT, YYREEE (reference sequence). The CDR3 has 16 residues. Trimming removed 0 bases from V and 2 bases from J; junction bases left unmatched: 3. The CDR3 DNA is TGTGCCAGCAGCTTGGGGCTAGCGGGGGGGACCTACGAGCAGTACTTC. Protein: CASSLGLAGGTYEQYF.

This clone came up once. V and J are TRBV21-1 and TRBJ1-5. TRBV21-1 is a pseudogene. The CDR3 sequence is 18 residues long. This chain's CDR3 is CASSIHPGGGLGNQPQHF. The CDR3 nucleotides are TGTGCCAGCAGCATACACCCCGGGGGGGGGCTGGGCAATCAGCCCCAGCATTTT.

The chain carries TRBV27 and TRBJ2-7; TRBD1 aligns across 10 bases. Germline CDR1 MNHEY, CDR2 SMNVEV (reference sequence). The CDR3 extends over 15 amino acids. The ends lost 9 bases at V and 7 bases at J; junction bases unmatched: 15. DNA of the CDR3: TGTGCCAGTGGCAGAAGGACAGGGGGTTTTCTGGAGCAGTACTTC. Translation gives CASGRRTGGFLEQYF.

This sequence joins TRBV30 and TRBJ1-2; tentative D call: TRBD1 (6 bases). Germline CDR1 and CDR2: GTSNPN and SVGIG (reference sequence). This CDR3 spans 14 amino acids. V was cut by 8 bases and J by 4 bases, with 20 bases left in between. CDR3 nucleotide sequence: TGTGCCGGGCCCCGGTTCGGACAGCTCTATGGCTACACCTTC. Translated, it gives CAGPRFGQLYGYTF.